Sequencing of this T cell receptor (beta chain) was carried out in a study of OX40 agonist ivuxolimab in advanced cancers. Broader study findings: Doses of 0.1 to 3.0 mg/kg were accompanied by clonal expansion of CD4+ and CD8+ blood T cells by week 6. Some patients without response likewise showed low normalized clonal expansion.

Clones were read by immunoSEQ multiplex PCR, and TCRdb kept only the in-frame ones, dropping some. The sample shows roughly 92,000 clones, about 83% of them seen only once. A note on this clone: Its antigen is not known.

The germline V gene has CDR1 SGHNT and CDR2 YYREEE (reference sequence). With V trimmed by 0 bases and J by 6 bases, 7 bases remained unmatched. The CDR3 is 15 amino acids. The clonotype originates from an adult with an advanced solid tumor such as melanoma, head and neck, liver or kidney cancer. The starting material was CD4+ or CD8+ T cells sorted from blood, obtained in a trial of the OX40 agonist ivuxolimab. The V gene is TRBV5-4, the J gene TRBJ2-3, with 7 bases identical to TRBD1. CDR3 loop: CASSLVQGSSDTQYF. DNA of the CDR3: TGTGCCAGCAGCTTGGTACAGGGGAGCTCTGATACGCAGTATTTT. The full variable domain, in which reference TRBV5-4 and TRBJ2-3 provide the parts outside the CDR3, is ETGVTQSPTHLIKTRGQQVTLRCSSQSGHNTVSWYQQALGQGPQFIFQYYREEENGRGNFPPRFSGLQFPNYSSELNVNALELDDSALYLCASSLVQGSSDTQYFGPGTRLTVL.